Below are 3 T cell receptor beta chains sequenced from a single sample in a study of shared T cell receptors in the human thymus. Libraries were prepared by immunoSEQ multiplex PCR; TCRdb keeps only in-frame clonotypes and omits some of them. The sample has more than 300,000 clones, around 95% seen once; the top ten hold roughly 0.02%. The sequenced material came from thymocytes. The source is a human donor.

The V call is TRBV30, the J call TRBJ1-3; the D gene is possibly TRBD1 (5 bases). Trimming removed 7 bases from V and 0 bases from J, with 10 bases in between. Germline V gene data show CDR1 as GTSNPN and CDR2 as SVGIG (reference sequence). The CDR3 spans 13 residues. The CDR3: CAFQGPSGNTIYF. CDR3 DNA: TGTGCCTTTCAGGGTCCCTCTGGAAACACCATATATTTT.

V usage is TRBV10-2 and J usage is TRBJ2-7; 11 bases fit TRBD1. V lost 6 bases and J lost 3; bases outside the gene matches: 1. The CDR3 is 13 amino acids. Germline CDR1 is WSHSY and CDR2 is SAAADI. The CDR3 coding sequence is TGCGCCAGCAGGGACAGGGGGCTCTACGAGCAGTACTTC. It encodes CASRDRGLYEQYF.

This chain links TRBV20-1 with TRBJ1-1; weak D call: TRBD1 (6 bases). V shed 1 base and J shed 10 bases, with 10 bases lying between them. The length of the CDR3 is 11 residues. The germline gives CDR1 DFQATT, CDR2 SNEGSKA (reference sequence). CDR3 in amino acids: CSARGGGRAFF. For the CDR3, the DNA is TGCAGTGCTAGAGGAGGGGGTCGAGCTTTCTTT.